This entry lists 24 T cell receptor beta chains sequenced from one sample in a study of spatial heterogeneity in lung cancer. The study's findings and limits: Expanded intratumoral alpha and beta TCR counts tracked tumor mutation counts.

The time point denotes: sample taken at primary tumor resection. TCRdb reprocessed the 5' RACE reads with MiXCR, giving one entry per CDR3 protein. The data hold about 17,000 distinct CDR3 sequences, with 6.2% observed a single time. These TCRs' antigens remain unknown. The sample was lung tumor tissue, taken at surgery. These receptor sequences come from a male donor with early-stage non-small cell lung cancer.

The table lists this clonotype with many counts. This CDR3 is CASSLGQVETQYF. CDR3 sequence (DNA): TGCGCCAGCAGCTTGGGACAGGTAGAGACCCAGTACTTC. V gene TRBV5-1 combines with J gene TRBJ2-5; D perhaps matches TRBD1 (6 bases). V gave up 0 bases and J gave up 4 bases, with 7 bases separating them. Germline V CDR1 and CDR2: SGHRS, YFSETQ. The CDR3 spans 13 residues.

This clonotype was detected many times. Written as DNA, the CDR3 is TGTGCCAGCTCCCCGGGCAGTGGTAATGAAAAACTGTTTTTT. This encodes CASSPGSGNEKLFF. The chain is built from TRBV18 and TRBJ1-4; no clear D gene. This CDR3 contains 14 residues. The V gene lost 6 bases and the J gene lost 4 bases, with 12 bases spanning the gap. Germline assignment: CDR1 KGHSH and CDR2 LQKENI.

The chain joins TRBV7-9 to TRBJ1-1, with D uncertain. CDR3 length equals 12 residues. Trimming took 0 bases from V and 6 from J, leaving 5 bases between them. The germline V gene has CDR1 SEHNR and CDR2 FQNEAQ (reference sequence). CDR3 sequence (DNA): TGTGCCAGCAGCTTAGCGGTCGCTGAAGCTTTCTTT. This translates into CASSLAVAEAFF.

This clonotype came up many times. The chain couples TRBV7-2 to TRBJ1-6; a weak D match, TRBD1 (6 bases). This CDR3 comprises 14 residues. Germline CDR1 and CDR2: SGHTA and FQGNSA. The germline V and J ends were trimmed by 2 bases and 10 bases, with 12 bases remaining between them. The CDR3 nucleotides are TGTGCCAGCAGCTTAAACAGGGTGTTCTCACCCCTCCACTTT. This gives the protein CASSLNRVFSPLHF.

The table lists this clonotype with many counts. V and J are TRBV6-2 or TRBV6-3 and TRBJ1-5; D may be TRBD1 (5 bases). This CDR3 region has 15 residues. V was clipped by 4 bases and J by 3 bases, with 13 bases between them. Germline V gene data show CDR1 as MNHEY and CDR2 as SVGEGT. The DNA of the CDR3 is TGTGCCAGCAGTTCCGCAACAGGCGACAATCAGCCCCAGCATTTT. Residues: CASSSATGDNQPQHF.

This clonotype was detected many times. J is TRBJ1-5 and V is TRBV18, with TRBD1 matching 7 bases. Losses at the gene ends were 3 bases for V and 3 bases for J; bases not matched to a gene: 11. Germline V gene lookup returns CDR1 KGHSH and CDR2 LQKENI. The CDR3 has 17 amino acids. The CDR3 coding sequence is TGTGCCAGCTCACCCAGGGGAGGGGGCCGTAACAATCAGCCCCAGCATTTT. Protein sequence: CASSPRGGGRNNQPQHF.

This clonotype was recorded at least ten times. The V gene is TRBV27, the J gene TRBJ2-7; D possibly corresponds to TRBD1 (6 bases). CDR3 size: 14 residues. Germline assignment: CDR1 MNHEY and CDR2 SMNVEV (reference sequence). The V gene lost 3 bases and the J gene lost 5 bases, with 14 bases spanning the gap. The CDR3 DNA reads as TGTGCCAGCAGTTTCCTTCCAGGGGCCCACGAGCAGTACTTC. Residues: CASSFLPGAHEQYF.

In its sample, this clonotype was seen many times. This chain connects TRBV5-1 to TRBJ2-3; the D is unclear. Looked up from germline, CDR1 is SGHRS and CDR2 is YFSETQ. CDR3 length: 14 residues. Trimming took 6 bases from V and 0 from J, leaving 11 bases between them. CDR3 amino acids: CASTPHTSTDTQYF. The CDR3 bases are TGCGCCAGCACACCGCACACTAGCACAGATACGCAGTATTTT.

This clonotype was recorded many times. The rearrangement joins TRBV12-3 or TRBV12-4 to TRBJ1-2; the D is unclear. The CDR3 consists of 13 residues. V lost 5 bases and J 0 bases, leaving 7 bases between the germline ends. The CDR3 region is CASSTTANYGYTF. DNA of the CDR3: TGTGCCAGCAGTACCACAGCTAACTATGGCTACACCTTC.

In this sample, this clonotype turned up many times. The chain links TRBV7-8 to TRBJ2-2, with 8 nucleotides matching TRBD2. V gave up 2 bases and J gave up 6 bases; unmatched junction bases: 5. Germline V gene data show CDR1 as SGHVS and CDR2 as FQNEAQ. There are 15 residues in the CDR3. This chain's CDR3 is CASSLRGGLAGELFF. CDR3 in DNA: TGTGCCAGCAGCTTACGGGGGGGGCTCGCCGGGGAGCTGTTTTTT.

At least ten counts were recorded for this clonotype. The V gene is TRBV5-6, the J gene TRBJ2-1; TRBD1 matches at 8 bases. CDR1 SGHDT and CDR2 YYEEEE come from the germline V gene. The CDR3 loop spans 16 amino acids. J lost 2 bases, V lost 4 bases, and 8 bases had no gene match. CDR3 DNA: TGTGCCAGCAGCGCACTACAGGGGGTCCCCTACAATGAGCAGTTCTTC. Its translation: CASSALQGVPYNEQFF.

This clonotype was counted many times. This chain links TRBV5-1 with TRBJ2-1; D is perhaps TRBD1 (5 bases). This CDR3 is 17 amino acids long. CDR1 and CDR2 (germline): SGHRS, YFSETQ. V was trimmed by 0 bases and J by 0 bases, leaving 13 bases between them. This CDR3 is CASSLVLGAGSYNEQFF. The CDR3 DNA sequence: TGCGCCAGCAGCTTGGTTTTAGGGGCAGGCTCCTACAATGAGCAGTTCTTC.

This clonotype was seen ten or more times. V gene TRBV28 combines with J gene TRBJ2-5, with D unresolved. V was trimmed by 2 bases and J by 0 bases, leaving 7 bases between them. This CDR3 is 14 amino acids long. Germline values: CDR1 MDHEN, CDR2 SYDVKM. Written as DNA, the CDR3 is TGTGCCAGCAGTTTACCGGTCCACCAAGAGACCCAGTACTTC. This codes for CASSLPVHQETQYF.

V usage is TRBV10-3 and J usage is TRBJ1-1; D unresolved. Trimming stripped 0 bases from V and 4 bases from J, with 6 bases between. The length of the CDR3 is 13 residues. Germline V gives CDR1 ENHRY, CDR2 SYGVKD. CDR3 region: CAISESWGTEAFF. The CDR3 nucleotides read TGTGCCATCAGTGAGTCTTGGGGCACTGAAGCTTTCTTT.

This clonotype has ten or more counts. The chain has TRBV7-8 and TRBJ2-7; a possible D gene is TRBD2 (6 bases). Germline V gives CDR1 SGHVS, CDR2 FQNEAQ. V was trimmed by 5 bases and J by 2 bases, leaving 16 bases between them. The CDR3 totals 15 residues. This CDR3 is CASSPLGGGTYEQYF. In DNA form, the CDR3 reads TGTGCCAGCAGCCCACTCGGGGGAGGTACCTACGAGCAGTACTTC.

There are many counts of this clonotype. The genes are TRBV3-1 and TRBJ2-7; possibly TRBD2 for D (5 bases). This CDR3 is 13 amino acids long. V was shortened by 3 bases and J by 4 bases, with 10 bases between the two germline ends. Germline lookup yields CDR1 LGHDT and CDR2 YNNKEL (reference sequence). CDR3 residues: CASSHPPGYEQYF. CDR3 DNA sequence: TGTGCCAGCAGCCACCCACCGGGGTACGAGCAGTACTTC.

This clonotype was seen at least ten times. The rearrangement joins TRBV28 to TRBJ1-5, with D perhaps matching TRBD1 (5 bases). Germline V gives CDR1 MDHEN, CDR2 SYDVKM. The CDR3 is made up of 18 amino acids. With 6 bases removed from V and 0 bases from J, the gap between germline ends came to 21 bases. The CDR3 loop is CASRHGGARTYSNQPQHF. CDR3 nucleotide sequence: TGTGCCAGCAGGCACGGGGGAGCCAGAACTTATAGCAATCAGCCCCAGCATTTT.

This clonotype was seen repeatedly, ten times or more. The J gene is TRBJ1-5, the V gene TRBV5-3; D may be TRBD1 (5 bases). TRBV5-3 belongs to the ORF category, with a function that is uncertain. V was shortened by 4 bases and J by 4 bases, with 9 bases between the two germline ends. This CDR3 contains 13 residues. CDR3 amino acids: CARSPKGNQPQHF. CDR3 bases: TGTGCCAGAAGCCCGAAGGGGAATCAGCCCCAGCATTTT.

This clonotype came up many times. The J gene is TRBJ2-1, the V gene TRBV4-1, with TRBD2 matching 10 bases. CDR1 MGHRA and CDR2 YSYEKL come from the germline V gene. After removal of 0 bases from V and 5 bases from J, the junction contained 4 bases not matched to a gene. CDR3 size: 16 residues. This chain's CDR3 is CASSQDRTSGNNEQFF. In DNA form, the CDR3 reads TGCGCCAGCAGCCAAGATAGGACTAGCGGAAACAATGAGCAGTTCTTC.

This clonotype occurred many times. The DNA of the CDR3 is TGTGCCAGCAGCTTAACCGGAGGGCACAATGAGCAGTTCTTC. It yields the protein CASSLTGGHNEQFF. This chain links TRBV7-2 with TRBJ2-1, with D maybe TRBD2 (6 bases). Trimming cost V 2 bases and J 5 bases, with 10 bases left between them. CDR1 is SGHTA and CDR2 is FQGNSA in the germline V gene. CDR3 length: 14 residues.

This clonotype was picked up a small number of times. V and J are TRBV5-4 and TRBJ1-3, with a tentative D call TRBD1 (6 bases). Germline-derived CDR1 and CDR2 are SGHNT and YYREEE (reference sequence). Trimming took 4 bases from V and 0 from J, leaving 11 bases between them. There are 15 residues in the CDR3. The CDR3 reads CASSLRGGSGNTIYF. The CDR3 DNA sequence: TGTGCCAGCAGCCTGAGGGGGGGCTCTGGAAACACCATATATTTT.

The gene calls are TRBV7-6 and TRBJ2-7; 12 bases line up with TRBD2. Germline-derived CDR1 and CDR2 are SGHVS and FNYEAQ. The V gene end was trimmed by 2 bases and the J gene end by 0 bases; junction bases not matched to a gene: 2. The CDR3 extends over 16 amino acids. The CDR3 nucleotides are TGTGCCAGCAGCTTAATGACTAGCGGGAGCTCCTACGAGCAGTACTTC. It yields the protein CASSLMTSGSSYEQYF.

Ten or more counts support this clonotype. V and J are TRBV12-3 or TRBV12-4 and TRBJ2-1; weak D call: TRBD1 (6 bases). Deletions cut 5 bases from V and 0 bases from J, with 11 bases between. CDR3 length: 15 amino acids. The DNA for the CDR3 is TGTGCCAGCAGTCCCAGGGGAAGCTCCTACAATGAGCAGTTCTTC. Protein product: CASSPRGSSYNEQFF.

V and J are TRBV9 and TRBJ2-7; a possible D gene is TRBD1 (6 bases). Trimming shortened V by 7 bases and J by 7 bases, and 15 bases separated the two germline ends. CDR3 size: 12 residues. From germline, CDR1 is SGDLS and CDR2 YYNGEE. The CDR3 region has the DNA TGTGCCAGCGGCTGGGGCCAGGGGGAGCAGTACTTC. Translating it yields CASGWGQGEQYF.